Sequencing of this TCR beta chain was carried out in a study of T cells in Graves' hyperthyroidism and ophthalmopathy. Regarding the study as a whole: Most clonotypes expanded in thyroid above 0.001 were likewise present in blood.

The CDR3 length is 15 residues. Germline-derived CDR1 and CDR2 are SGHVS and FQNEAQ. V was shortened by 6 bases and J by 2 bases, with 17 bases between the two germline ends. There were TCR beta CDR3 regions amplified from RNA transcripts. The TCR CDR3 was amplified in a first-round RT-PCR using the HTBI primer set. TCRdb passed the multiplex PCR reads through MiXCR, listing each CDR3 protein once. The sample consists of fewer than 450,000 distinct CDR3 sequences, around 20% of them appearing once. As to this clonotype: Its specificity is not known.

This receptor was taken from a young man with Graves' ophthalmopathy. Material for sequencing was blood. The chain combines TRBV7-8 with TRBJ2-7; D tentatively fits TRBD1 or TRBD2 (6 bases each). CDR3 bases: TGTGCCAGCAGACCGGTAGGGGGGATAACCTACGAGCAGTACTTC. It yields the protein CASRPVGGITYEQYF. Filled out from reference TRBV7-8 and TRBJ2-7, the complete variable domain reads GAGVSQSPRYKVAKRGQDVALRCDPISGHVSLFWYQQALGQGPEFLTYFQNEAQLDKSGLPSDRFFAERPEGSVSTLKIQRTQQEDSAVYLCASRPVGGITYEQYFGPGTRLTVT.